This T cell receptor (beta chain) was captured by sequencing in a study of control samples from healthy donors and cancer patients (dated by TCRdb to 2019 to 2021). Receptor libraries were prepared by the immunoSEQ multiplex PCR assay. What TCRdb holds here is the immuneACCESS table cut down to in-frame rearrangements. Part of the clones is not present; checked against another copy, under half of the missing clones reflect an unresolved V gene, and the others are unexplained. The sample table lists some 100,000 clones, about 90% of them with a count of one. Approximately 20% of the sample is held by the ten biggest clonotypes. The CDR3 covers 17 residues, taking in both the cysteine and the phenylalanine. Only CDR3 DNA remains: 51 bases, in frame from the first base. V is clipped by 3 bases and J by 0 bases, and the sequence between their germline boundaries is 14 bases long. Looking up the germline V gene (reference sequence) yields CDR1 MNHEY and CDR2 SMNVEV.

A note on this clone: Its specific antigen is unknown. Base qualities were left out, and no much larger clone turns up one base away.

The TCR comes from a woman in her fifties or sixties in good health. The rearrangement joined TRBV27 to TRBJ2-2; the D gene assignment is ambiguous. The material sequenced was blood. The nucleotide sequence is given as TGTGCCAGCAGTTTCCAAGTAGCCGTTGCGAACACCGGGGAGCTGTTTTTT. This yields the protein CASSFQVAVANTGELFF.